Shown below are 2 T cell receptor beta chains from a single sample sequenced in a study of Graves' ophthalmopathy and Graves' hyperthyroidism. Scientists amplified the TCR beta CDR3 regions from RNA transcripts. An opening RT-PCR round employed HTBI primers and preceded a second-round multiplex PCR. Via MiXCR, TCRdb re-called the multiplex PCR reads, giving one row per CDR3 protein. This sample has hundreds of thousands of distinct CDR3 sequences, with roughly 21% found just once. Sequencing input: peripheral blood. Receptor source: a woman aged 45 to 65 with Graves' ophthalmopathy.

This clonotype was counted ten times or more. This chain links TRBV2 with TRBJ1-5; D gene unclear. V was pared by 6 bases and J by 0 bases, with 9 bases between. The germline CDR1 and CDR2 sequences are SNHLY and FYNNEI. The CDR3 totals 14 residues. The CDR3 loop is CASRQDNSNQPQHF. Here the CDR3 DNA reads TGTGCCAGCAGACAAGACAATAGCAATCAGCCCCAGCATTTT.

This clonotype was seen repeatedly, ten times or more. The gene calls are TRBV5-6 and TRBJ2-4; no reliable D call. Looked up from germline, CDR1 is SGHDT and CDR2 is YYEEEE. Trimming stripped 0 bases from V and 0 bases from J, with 10 bases between. CDR3 size: 16 residues. The CDR3 reads CASSLAGIIAKNIQYF. CDR3 bases: TGTGCCAGCAGCTTGGCTGGGATAATAGCCAAAAACATTCAGTACTTC.